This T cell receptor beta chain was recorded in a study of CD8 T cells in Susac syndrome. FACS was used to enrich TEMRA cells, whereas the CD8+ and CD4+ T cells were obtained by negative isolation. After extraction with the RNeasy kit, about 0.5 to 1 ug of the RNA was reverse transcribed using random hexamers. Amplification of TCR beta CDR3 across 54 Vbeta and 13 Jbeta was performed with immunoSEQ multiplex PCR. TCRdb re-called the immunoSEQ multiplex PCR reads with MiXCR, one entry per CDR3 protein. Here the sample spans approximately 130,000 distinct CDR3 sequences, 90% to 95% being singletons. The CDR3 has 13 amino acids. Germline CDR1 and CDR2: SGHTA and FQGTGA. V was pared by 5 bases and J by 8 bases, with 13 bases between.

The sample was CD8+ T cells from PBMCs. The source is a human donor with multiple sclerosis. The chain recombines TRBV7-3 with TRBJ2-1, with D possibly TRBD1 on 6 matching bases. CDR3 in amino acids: CASSPSDSYEQFF. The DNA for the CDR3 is TGTGCCAGCAGCCCCTCGGACAGCTATGAGCAGTTCTTC.